The 7 T cell receptor beta chains presented below share a single source sample, sequenced in a study of T-cell reconstitution after alpha-beta-depleted transplantation in children. Unique molecular identifiers were incorporated into the prepared TCRbeta library. TCRdb reprocessed the PCR reads with MiXCR, giving one entry per CDR3 protein. The sample includes approximately 89,000 distinct CDR3 sequences, 15% to 18% of them seen just once. The input for sequencing was PBMCs, mostly from graft donor cells, taken 180 days after TCRalphabeta/CD19-depleted stem cell transplant. These receptors were obtained from a male patient aged 2 to 9 who had a stem cell transplant for acute lymphoblastic leukemia, so the T cells may come from the graft donor.

CDR3 coding DNA: TGCAGTGCTAGAGATCAGTGGTGGGTAGCTCGAGTGTCCACAGATACGCAGTATTTT. It yields the protein CSARDQWWVARVSTDTQYF. V gene TRBV20-1 combines with J gene TRBJ2-3; D uncertain. V was clipped by 0 bases and J by 2 bases, with 24 bases between them. CDR3 length equals 19 residues. The germline V gene encodes CDR1 DFQATT and CDR2 SNEGSKA (reference sequence).

Within the sample, this clonotype is medium-sized (0.01 to 0.1%). This chain uses TRBV29-1 with TRBJ2-1, with D possibly being TRBD2 (5 bases). The V end was cut by 1 base, the J end by 3 bases, with 13 bases between. Germline V gene data show CDR1 as SQVTM and CDR2 as ANQGSEA. The CDR3 totals 15 residues. DNA of the CDR3: TGCAGCGTTGAAGGTCCGGGGATGGTCTACAATGAGCAGTTCTTC. The encoded protein is CSVEGPGMVYNEQFF.

CDR3 amino acids: CASSSPGTGYGQYF. CDR3 nucleotides: TGTGCCAGCAGCTCGCCGGGGACAGGGTATGGGCAGTACTTC. This sequence joins TRBV7-9 and TRBJ2-7, with 9 bases fitting TRBD1. Germline V CDR1 and CDR2: SEHNR, FQNEAQ (reference sequence). The CDR3 length is 14 residues. The V segment lost 4 bases and the J segment 9 bases; nucleotides outside the gene matches: 10.

The chain is built from TRBV27 and TRBJ2-7, with D unclear. Germline V gene data show CDR1 as MNHEY and CDR2 as SMNVEV (reference sequence). The germline V and J ends were trimmed by 6 bases and 4 bases, with 19 bases remaining between them. This CDR3 has 15 amino acids. The CDR3 sequence is CASRTHLDSPYEQYF. CDR3 DNA sequence: TGTGCCAGCAGGACCCATCTGGATTCCCCTTACGAGCAGTACTTC.

This clonotype was seen only a few times. The rearrangement joins TRBV7-9 to TRBJ2-5, with D perhaps assigned TRBD1 or TRBD2 (6 bases each). Per germline, CDR1 SEHNR and CDR2 FQNEAQ (reference sequence). Trimming took 5 bases from V and 5 from J, leaving 15 bases between them. The CDR3 totals 14 residues. CDR3 coding DNA: TGTGCCAGCAGCATGACCGGGGGCCTTGAGACCCAGTACTTC. This encodes CASSMTGGLETQYF.

This rearrangement joins TRBV25-1 to TRBJ1-4; perhaps TRBD1 as D (6 bases). Germline assignment: CDR1 MGHDK and CDR2 SYGVNS. The CDR3 extends over 16 amino acids. Trimming took off 2 bases at V and 5 bases at J, with 15 bases between the two ends. The CDR3 reads CASSENPQGWNEKLFF. The CDR3, as DNA: TGTGCCAGCAGTGAAAATCCCCAGGGGTGGAATGAAAAACTGTTTTTT.

This sequence joins TRBV21-1 and TRBJ1-5; TRBD1 is the table's D call, not checked against the DNA. TRBV21-1 is a known pseudogene. The CDR3 length is 16 residues. The CDR3 spells CASSKACQGVNQPQHF. CDR3 coding DNA: TGTGCCAGCAGCAAAGCGTGTCAGGGGGTCAATCAGCCCCAGCATTTT.